A single T cell receptor (beta chain) is shown here with its context. The source of the sample is a study of blood T cell repertoires in COVID-19. The wider study: Sites in the United States, Italy and Spain provided acute and convalescent COVID-19 samples. T cells, B-cell-depleted T cells, or PBMCs supplied cDNA or gDNA.

Original methodology: Amplification of reference gene primers provided the estimated nucleated cell counts. Clones were sequenced by immunoSEQ multiplex PCR, and TCRdb holds only the in-frame ones, with some missing. From that table come the V and J calls and clone size; the DNA was used to work out D and trimming. The repertoire consists of under 250,000 clones, with around 84% occurring once and the leading ten covering roughly 2.8%. V gave up 5 bases and J gave up 1 base, with 15 bases separating them. Per the germline V gene, CDR1 is MDHEN and CDR2 is SYDVKM. This CDR3 is 15 amino acids long. The sequence was collected from a man between 50 and 59 years old who had recovered from COVID-19. The sequenced material came from peripheral blood. The chain links TRBV28 to TRBJ2-7, with a weak D call TRBD1 (6 bases). CDR3 coding DNA: TGTGCCAGCAGTGTGGCAGGGGTGTTATCCTACGAGCAGTACTTC. It is translated as CASSVAGVLSYEQYF.